One and the same sample provided the 21 T cell receptor beta chains below, sequenced in a study of T cell repertoires in cytomegalovirus infection (dated by TCRdb to the late 2010s). The sample was run on an Illumina HiSeq 1500. The public reads were reprocessed in TCRdb via fastp at Q25 and MiXCR, keeping in-frame beta chains. When rows share a CDR3 protein, they turn into one entry using the most common DNA and genes. Across this sample there are more than 150,000 distinct CDR3 sequences, with under 25% seen only once. The top ten clonotypes cover 2.9% of the sample. Sample: PBMCs. The receptors come from a human donor in good health (CMV status not recorded). Some clones in this sample may be carry-over from other donors' samples.

A few counts support this clonotype. CDR3 nucleotide sequence: TGTGCCAGCAGGGACAGGACAAATGGCTACACCTTC. This translates into CASRDRTNGYTF. The rearrangement links TRBV27 to TRBJ1-2, with 7 bases fitting TRBD1. CDR1 and CDR2 (germline): MNHEY, SMNVEV (reference sequence). V shed 6 bases and J 6 bases; nucleotides not matched to a gene: 4. The CDR3 has 12 residues.

This chain joins TRBV5-5 and TRBJ2-7, with 7 bases identical to TRBD2. The CDR3 extends over 15 amino acids. CDR1 and CDR2 (germline): SGHKS, YYEKEE (reference sequence). V was clipped by 0 bases and J by 1 base; unmatched bases: 4. Here the CDR3 DNA reads TGTGCCAGCAGCTTGGGCGGGAGTATGTCCTACGAGCAGTACTTC. Residues: CASSLGGSMSYEQYF.

CDR3 in amino acids: CASSHPVGGDEQYF. The CDR3 region has the DNA TGTGCCAGCAGCCATCCCGTAGGGGGCGACGAGCAGTACTTC. V gene TRBV4-2 combines with J gene TRBJ2-7, with 7 bases fitting TRBD1. V trimming: 3 bases; J trimming: 5 bases; junction bases outside the gene matches: 7. CDR3 length: 14 residues. The V gene's germline CDR1 is LGHNA and CDR2 YNFKEQ.

The rearrangement joins TRBV28 to TRBJ2-7; 10 bases map to TRBD2. Looked up from germline, CDR1 is MDHEN and CDR2 is SYDVKM. With 4 bases clipped from V and 4 bases from J, the junction kept 7 bases outside the gene matches. The CDR3 is 15 amino acids. In DNA form, the CDR3 reads TGTGCCAGCAGTTCGCCCGGACTAGCGGAATACGAGCAGTACTTC. This codes for CASSSPGLAEYEQYF.

The chain uses TRBV20-1 and TRBJ1-2; 7 positions match TRBD1. The length of the CDR3 is 15 residues. In germline, CDR1 is DFQATT, CDR2 SNEGSKA (reference sequence). The ends lost 3 bases at V and 1 base at J; junction bases unmatched: 8. The DNA for the CDR3 is TGCAGTGCTAGTGGCCGACAGGGAGATAACTATGGCTACACCTTC. Its protein is CSASGRQGDNYGYTF.

This clonotype was seen at least ten times. The chain recombines TRBV7-2 with TRBJ1-2; D is unresolved. Germline CDR1 SGHTA, CDR2 FQGNSA. Trimming left V 2 bases short and J 4 bases short, with 11 bases between. The CDR3 contains 14 residues. This chain's CDR3 is CASSLFDVGYGYTF. In DNA, the CDR3 is TGTGCCAGCAGCTTATTTGACGTGGGCTATGGCTACACCTTC. Based on the CDR3 plus reference TRBV7-2 and TRBJ1-2, the full variable domain is GAGVSQSPSNKVTEKGKDVELRCDPISGHTALYWYRQSLGQGLEFLIYFQGNSAPDKSGLPSDRFSAERTGGSVSTLTIQRTQQEDSAVYLCASSLFDVGYGYTFGSGTRLTVV.

The chain couples TRBV28 to TRBJ1-5; a weak D match, TRBD1 (6 bases). Germline values: CDR1 MDHEN, CDR2 SYDVKM. Trimming removed 2 bases from V and 4 bases from J, with 15 bases in between. This CDR3 has 16 amino acids. The CDR3 nucleotides are TGTGCCAGCAGTTTACGTCAGGGGTGGCATAATCAGCCCCAGCATTTT. Translation gives CASSLRQGWHNQPQHF.

This chain joins TRBV6-5 and TRBJ2-1, with 9 nucleotides matching TRBD1. CDR3 length equals 14 residues. V shed 6 bases, J shed 7 bases, and the junction held 7 bases outside the gene matches. Germline CDR1 reads MNHEY; CDR2 reads SVGAGI. The CDR3 DNA sequence: TGTGCCAGCAGAAAGGACAGGGGTACGAATGAGCAGTTCTTC. As protein: CASRKDRGTNEQFF.

V gene TRBV7-2 combines with J gene TRBJ1-3, with TRBD1 matching 7 bases. Germline CDR1 and CDR2: SGHTA and FQGNSA. There are 17 residues in the CDR3. V dropped 1 base and J dropped 0; count of bases not matched to a gene: 6. For the CDR3, the DNA is TGTGCCAGCAGCTTAGTGCCGGGACAGAGCTCTGGAAACACCATATATTTT. Amino acid sequence: CASSLVPGQSSGNTIYF.

This chain links TRBV7-2 with TRBJ2-1; 9 nucleotides agree with TRBD1. V was pared by 5 bases and J by 3 bases, with 5 bases of the junction left unmatched. CDR1 is SGHTA and CDR2 is FQGNSA in the germline V gene. This CDR3 contains 15 residues. Here the CDR3 reads CASSGRDRVYNEQFF. The CDR3 DNA follows: TGTGCCAGCAGCGGCCGGGACAGGGTCTACAATGAGCAGTTCTTC.

This clonotype was seen more than once but under ten times. The chain uses TRBV29-1 and TRBJ1-2; unclear D gene. CDR1 and CDR2 from the germline V gene are SQVTM and ANQGSEA. The CDR3 spans 15 residues. Trimming removed 7 bases at V and 8 bases at J, with 26 bases between. CDR3: CSAGPGVGRTPGYTF. The CDR3 coding sequence is TGCAGCGCTGGCCCCGGTGTGGGAAGGACCCCGGGCTACACCTTC.

This clonotype has only one observation. V gene TRBV6-5 combines with J gene TRBJ2-3; D perhaps matches TRBD2 (5 bases). The length of the CDR3 is 15 residues. The germline V gene has CDR1 MNHEY and CDR2 SVGAGI. V was pared by 5 bases and J by 1 base, with 13 bases between. The CDR3 DNA sequence: TGTGCCAGCAGTCGGAGGATGGGCCGCACAGATACGCAGTATTTT. Encoded protein: CASSRRMGRTDTQYF.

About this clonotype: Given a much more abundant clone one base away, this may be a read error. The chain uses TRBV6-8 and TRBJ1-2, with a tentative D call TRBD1 (5 bases). The CDR3 loop spans 12 amino acids. The V end lost 8 bases, the J end lost 8 bases, and 15 bases lay between the germline ends. The germline CDR1 and CDR2 sequences are MNHGY and SAAAGT. Here the CDR3 DNA reads TGTGCCAGCTGCTCGCGGGGGTCCGGCTACACCTTC. As protein: CASCSRGSGYTF.

The V and J genes are TRBV2 and TRBJ1-5, with 7 nucleotides matching TRBD1. J gave up 3 bases and V 6 bases, and 14 bases lay outside the gene matches. CDR1 is SNHLY, CDR2 FYNNEI, per germline. The CDR3 consists of 17 residues. The CDR3 spells CASRRVLSGGYNQPQHF. DNA of the CDR3: TGTGCCAGCAGAAGGGTTTTATCAGGGGGATACAATCAGCCCCAGCATTTT.

The CDR3 sequence: CASSDGEAGGPNNEQFF. The CDR3 coding sequence is TGTGCCAGCAGCGATGGGGAAGCGGGAGGGCCGAACAATGAGCAGTTCTTC. The rearrangement links TRBV7-9 to TRBJ2-1; 10 bases align to TRBD2. Trimming at V came to 5 bases and at J to 5 bases, leaving 12 bases not matched to a gene. The CDR3 consists of 17 residues. Germline V lookup: CDR1 SEHNR, CDR2 FQNEAQ (reference sequence).

The gene calls are TRBV7-3 and TRBJ2-3; 7 positions match TRBD1. V was clipped by 5 bases and J by 3 bases; unmatched bases: 8. The CDR3 runs to 15 residues. Germline values: CDR1 SGHTA, CDR2 FQGTGA. CDR3 nucleotides: TGTGCCAGCAGCCCCGGGACGGGACAGACAGATACGCAGTATTTT. Its protein is CASSPGTGQTDTQYF.

In this sample, this clonotype turned up a few times. The chain links TRBV18 to TRBJ2-6, with D maybe TRBD2 (6 bases). From germline, CDR1 is KGHSH and CDR2 LQKENI. The CDR3 spans 15 residues. V was cut by 6 bases and J by 2 bases, with 11 bases left in between. In nucleotides, the CDR3 is TGTGCCAGCTCCCGGGAGATTACTGGGGCCAACGTCCTGACTTTC. This encodes CASSREITGANVLTF.

This clonotype was counted many times. The rearrangement links TRBV7-6 to TRBJ2-1; the match to TRBD2 covers 10 bases. V shed 3 bases, J shed 6 bases, and the junction held 8 bases outside the gene matches. This CDR3 spans 16 amino acids. Germline-derived CDR1 and CDR2 are SGHVS and FNYEAQ. The CDR3 region has the DNA TGTGCCAGCAGCTTCCAATTAGCGGGAGGTAGCAATGAGCAGTTCTTC. It is translated as CASSFQLAGGSNEQFF.

This clonotype was counted many times. V gene TRBV7-8 combines with J gene TRBJ2-5; TRBD2 might be the D (6 bases). Germline V gene lookup returns CDR1 SGHVS and CDR2 FQNEAQ. The CDR3 runs to 12 residues. V shed 5 bases and J shed 4 bases, with 8 bases lying between them. The CDR3 bases are TGTGCCAGCAGCCGGAGGGGAGAGACCCAGTACTTC. Translated: CASSRRGETQYF.

There are many counts of this clonotype. This rearrangement joins TRBV7-6 to TRBJ2-3; TRBD2 agrees at 10 bases. Germline CDR1 and CDR2: SGHVS and FNYEAQ. CDR3 length equals 15 residues. V was pared by 5 bases and J by 1 base, with 3 bases of the junction left unmatched. In nucleotides, the CDR3 is TGTGCCAGCAGCCAGGGGACTAGCGGCACAGATACGCAGTATTTT. Amino acids: CASSQGTSGTDTQYF. Using reference TRBV7-6 and TRBJ2-3 for the parts outside the CDR3, the full variable domain is GAGVSQSPRYKVTKRGQDVALRCDPISGHVSLYWYRQALGQGPEFLTYFNYEAQQDKSGLPNDRFSAERPEGSISTLTIQRTEQRDSAMYRCASSQGTSGTDTQYFGPGTRLTVL.

J is TRBJ2-1 and V is TRBV24-1; a weak D match, TRBD1 (6 bases). CDR3 length equals 16 residues. The germline CDR1 and CDR2 sequences are KGHDR and SFDVKD. Trimming removed 4 bases at V and 0 bases at J, with 12 bases between. The CDR3 protein is CATSDPDSVSYNEQFF. In DNA form, the CDR3 reads TGTGCCACCAGTGACCCGGACAGCGTCTCCTACAATGAGCAGTTCTTC.